This TCR beta chain derives from a study of CD8 T cell repertoires and HIV-1 epitope variants. Across the study: Separate from the cultures, 1M uncultured T cells served as baseline. Study-level findings and limits: Most of the nine antigen-specific clonotypes appeared cross-reactive to autologous or escape variants.

The CDR3 spans 13 residues. Trimming took 11 bases from V and 6 from J; bases not matched to a gene: 9. The germline V gene has CDR1 MNHNS and CDR2 SASEGT. The data were produced by immunoSEQ multiplex PCR, yet TCRdb's version contains in-frame clones alone and is incomplete. The top ten hold approximately 50% of the sample, which has fewer than 6,000 clones, around two thirds seen once. As to this clone: What it binds is not known.

The chain recombines TRBV6-1 with TRBJ1-1, with 10 bases aligning to TRBD1. This receptor was obtained from a male donor with HIV. Source material: cultured CD8+ T cells derived from PBMCs. This CDR3 reads CAAIRDRGAEAFF. CDR3 coding DNA: TGTGCCGCGATCCGGGACAGGGGAGCTGAAGCTTTCTTT.